The 10 T cell receptor beta chains below all came from one sample that was sequenced in a study of Graves' ophthalmopathy and Graves' hyperthyroidism. Beta-chain TCR CDR3 regions were amplified from RNA transcripts. First-round RT-PCR relied on HTBI primers, and a second-round multiplex PCR came next. MiXCR, run by TCRdb on the multiplex PCR reads, gives a single entry per CDR3 protein. The sample has about 210,000 distinct CDR3 sequences; 25% to 30% are singletons. Material for sequencing was peripheral blood. These receptors came from a man between 50 and 59 years old with Graves' ophthalmopathy.

This clonotype was seen a few times. The V call is TRBV12-3 or TRBV12-4, the J call TRBJ2-7; 10 bases are a match to TRBD1. J lost 4 bases, V lost 3 bases, and 6 bases had no gene match. This CDR3 region has 15 residues. CDR3 residues: CASSFGTGDGYEQYF. CDR3 DNA sequence: TGTGCCAGCAGTTTTGGGACAGGGGACGGGTACGAGCAGTACTTC.

The chain uses TRBV6-5 and TRBJ2-7; 13 bases match TRBD2. The V gene's germline CDR1 is MNHEY and CDR2 SVGAGI. CDR3 length equals 17 residues. V was clipped by 0 bases and J by 2 bases; unmatched bases: 4. Here the CDR3 reads CASSYSGGLAGTYEQYF. In nucleotides, the CDR3 is TGTGCCAGCAGTTACTCGGGGGGACTAGCGGGGACCTACGAGCAGTACTTC.

This clonotype was seen repeatedly, ten times or more. CDR3 protein: CASSSRNYGNTIYF. The CDR3, as DNA: TGTGCCAGCAGTTCTAGAAATTACGGAAACACCATATATTTT. The rearrangement uses TRBV12-3 or TRBV12-4 and TRBJ1-3; D remains unclear. The CDR3 is 14 residues long. V was trimmed by 4 bases and J by 4 bases, leaving 11 bases between them.

This clonotype was detected many times. The chain employs TRBV27 and TRBJ1-5; 7 bases line up with TRBD1. The CDR3 is 16 amino acids. CDR1 is MNHEY and CDR2 is SMNVEV in the germline V gene (reference sequence). Trimming cost V 2 bases and J 6 bases; bases outside gene matches: 10. In nucleotides, the CDR3 is TGTGCCAGCAGTTTAGCGGGACAGATGTCCGGTCAGCCCCAGCATTTT. Translation: CASSLAGQMSGQPQHF.

This clonotype was seen ten or more times. The rearrangement joins TRBV2 to TRBJ2-7; D gene uncertain. Germline assignment: CDR1 SNHLY and CDR2 FYNNEI. V gave up 7 bases and J gave up 1 base, with 8 bases separating them. This CDR3 contains 12 residues. CDR3 sequence: CASKELSYEQYF. The DNA of the CDR3 is TGTGCCAGCAAAGAGTTATCCTACGAGCAGTACTTC.

This clonotype was counted only a few times. A read error may account for a junction end that differs from germline. J is TRBJ2-7 and V is TRBV28; a possible D gene is TRBD1 (6 bases). The CDR3 runs to 13 residues. Germline values: CDR1 MDHEN, CDR2 SYDVKM. The CDR3 sequence is CASTAEVRGFPNF. The CDR3 DNA reads as TGTGCCAGCACCGCCGAAGTCAGGGGATTTCCGAACTTC.

This clonotype was counted at least ten times. This chain connects TRBV20-1 to TRBJ2-5, with D tentatively TRBD1 or TRBD2 (5 bases each). This CDR3 has 13 amino acids. V was pared by 5 bases and J by 5 bases, with 15 bases between. The germline V gene encodes CDR1 DFQATT and CDR2 SNEGSKA (reference sequence). CDR3 in DNA: TGCAGTGCTTCCGGGACGCCCCGGGAGACCCAGTACTTC. Translating it yields CSASGTPRETQYF.

This clonotype was detected many times. The chain has TRBV9 and TRBJ1-1; D uncertain. V shed 0 bases and J shed 0 bases, with 6 bases lying between them. In germline, CDR1 is SGDLS, CDR2 YYNGEE. The CDR3 is made up of 14 amino acids. As DNA, the CDR3 is TGTGCCAGCAGCGTAGGGGCCATGAACACTGAAGCTTTCTTT. Amino acids: CASSVGAMNTEAFF. The full variable domain, with the rest looked up from reference TRBV9 and TRBJ1-1, is DSGVTQTPKHLITATGQRVTLRCSPRSGDLSVYWYQQSLDQGLQFLIQYYNGEERAKGNILERFSAQQFPDLHSELNLSSLELGDSALYFCASSVGAMNTEAFFGQGTRLTVV.

This clonotype has at least ten counts. This chain links TRBV6-1 with TRBJ1-2; a weak D match, TRBD1 (6 bases). The CDR3 runs 13 residues. Germline V CDR1 and CDR2: MNHNS, SASEGT. The V end was cut by 5 bases, the J end by 3 bases, with 10 bases between. CDR3: CASSPTGHYGYTF. The CDR3 DNA is TGTGCCAGCAGTCCGACAGGACACTATGGCTACACCTTC.

This clonotype showed up many times. The chain employs TRBV11-2 and TRBJ2-7, with D maybe TRBD2 (6 bases). In germline, CDR1 is SGHAT, CDR2 FQNNGV. The ends were cut back, 1 base at V and 6 bases at J, with 16 bases in the middle. The CDR3 contains 15 residues. CDR3 protein: CASSLGTAGLGEQYF. In DNA, the CDR3 is TGTGCCAGCAGCTTAGGCACCGCGGGATTAGGCGAGCAGTACTTC.